This entry describes one T cell receptor (beta chain). V gave up 0 bases and J gave up 5 bases, with 17 bases separating them. CDR1 and CDR2 (germline): SGHKS, YYEKEE (reference sequence). CDR3 length: 16 amino acids. Some clones are missing from TCRdb's copy, which holds only in-frame ones; the method was immunoSEQ multiplex PCR. The data show almost 100,000 clones, with around nine tenths seen just once and around a tenth held by the top ten. The record originates from a study of blood T cell repertoires in COVID-19. The overall study: Acute-phase and convalescent COVID-19 samples originated in the United States, Italy and Spain.

This sequence was found in a man aged 45-60 years with acute or convalescent COVID-19. Specimen: peripheral blood. The V and J genes are TRBV5-5 and TRBJ2-5; possibly TRBD2 for D (5 bases). CDR3 residues: CASSLGGLGVVETQYF. The CDR3, as DNA: TGTGCCAGCAGCTTGGGTGGACTTGGGGTGGTGGAGACCCAGTACTTC.